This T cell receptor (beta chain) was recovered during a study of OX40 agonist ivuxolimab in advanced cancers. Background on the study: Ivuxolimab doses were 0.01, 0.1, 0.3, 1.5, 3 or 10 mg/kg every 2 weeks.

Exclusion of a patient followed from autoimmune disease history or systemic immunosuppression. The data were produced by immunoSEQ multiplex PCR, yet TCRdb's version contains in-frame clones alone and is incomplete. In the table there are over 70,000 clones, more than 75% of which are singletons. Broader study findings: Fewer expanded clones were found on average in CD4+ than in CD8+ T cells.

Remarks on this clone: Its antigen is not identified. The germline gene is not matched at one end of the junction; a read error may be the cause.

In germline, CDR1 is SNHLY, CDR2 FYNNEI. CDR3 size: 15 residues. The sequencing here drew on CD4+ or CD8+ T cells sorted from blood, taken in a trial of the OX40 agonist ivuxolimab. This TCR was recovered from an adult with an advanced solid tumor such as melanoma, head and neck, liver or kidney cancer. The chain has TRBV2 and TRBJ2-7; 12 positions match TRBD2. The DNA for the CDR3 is TGTGCCAGCAGGGAAGGACTAGCGGGAAGGGTCGAGCAGTACTTC. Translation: CASREGLAGRVEQYF.